This T cell receptor (beta chain) was obtained from a study of control samples from healthy donors and cancer patients. Method: immunoSEQ multiplex PCR; TCRdb's copy keeps in-frame clones and lacks some. The sample holds roughly 59,000 clones, 92% seen once. This CDR3 comprises 16 residues. CDR1 and CDR2 from the germline V gene are LGHNA and YSLEER. The V and J ends lost 2 bases and 8 bases, in that order; junction bases with no gene match: 9. This receptor was identified in a man in his forties with colorectal cancer. The sequencing sample was made of PBMCs. The rearrangement uses TRBV4-3 and TRBJ1-6; TRBD1 aligns across 7 bases. Here the CDR3 reads CASSQMSGTVDSPLHF. The DNA of the CDR3 is TGCGCCAGCAGCCAAATGTCCGGGACAGTGGATTCACCCCTCCACTTT.